One sample yielded the 9 T cell receptor beta chains listed below, sequenced in a study of T cell repertoires in cytomegalovirus infection. TCRdb fed the reads into MiXCR, producing one record per CDR3 protein. The sample holds under 350,000 distinct CDR3 sequences, 8% to 10% seen once. The sequenced sample consisted of PBMCs. The receptors shown here come from a human donor in good health (CMV status not recorded). Some clones in this sample may be carry-over from other donors' samples.

The V gene is TRBV2, the J gene TRBJ1-2; D perhaps matches TRBD1 (5 bases). The V end lost 0 bases, the J end lost 8 bases, and 13 bases lay between the germline ends. The CDR3 is made up of 14 amino acids. CDR1 is SNHLY, CDR2 FYNNEI, per germline. The DNA for the CDR3 is TGTGCCAGCAGTGAAGCGCTTCGAAGGGACGGCTACACCTTC. Translating it yields CASSEALRRDGYTF.

This clonotype was found many times. The chain combines TRBV2 with TRBJ2-4; a possible D gene is TRBD2 (6 bases). The CDR3 is made up of 12 amino acids. CDR1 and CDR2 (germline): SNHLY, FYNNEI. Trimming shortened V by 8 bases and J by 4 bases, and 9 bases separated the two germline ends. The CDR3 region is CASAGLKNIQYF. The CDR3 bases are TGTGCCAGCGCGGGACTTAAAAACATTCAGTACTTC.

The sample holds many counts of this clonotype. The chain has TRBV3-1 and TRBJ1-1, with D tentatively TRBD1 (5 bases). The CDR3 has 14 amino acids. Trimming stripped 7 bases from V and 4 bases from J, with 16 bases between. Germline CDR1 LGHDT, CDR2 YNNKEL (reference sequence). This chain's CDR3 is CASNPRVGGTEAFF. CDR3 in DNA: TGTGCCAGCAACCCCAGGGTGGGCGGCACTGAAGCTTTCTTT.

The chain recombines TRBV6-1 with TRBJ2-4; D is perhaps TRBD1 (6 bases). There are 18 residues in the CDR3. Trimming left V 0 bases short and J 4 bases short, with 19 bases between. Germline V gene data show CDR1 as MNHNS and CDR2 as SASEGT. CDR3 sequence: CASSEAPNTGSVKNIQYF. The CDR3 DNA is TGTGCCAGCAGTGAAGCCCCTAACACAGGGTCAGTTAAAAACATTCAGTACTTC.

This clonotype was detected ten times or more. The chain employs TRBV2 and TRBJ1-6; D possibly corresponds to TRBD1 (5 bases). This CDR3 spans 17 amino acids. The V and J ends lost 3 bases and 5 bases respectively, with 17 bases between them. Germline V gene lookup returns CDR1 SNHLY and CDR2 FYNNEI. The CDR3 protein is CASSEGSSGRDNSPLHF. Here the CDR3 DNA reads TGTGCCAGCAGTGAGGGATCATCGGGGCGCGATAATTCACCCCTCCACTTT.

This clonotype was recorded at least ten times. V usage is TRBV7-2 and J usage is TRBJ2-1; 8 bases match TRBD2. Germline CDR1 and CDR2: SGHTA and FQGNSA. The CDR3 covers 16 residues. The junction had 9 bases not matched to a gene; V was cut back by 5 bases and J by 3 bases. The CDR3: CASSTRRRGGYNEQFF. The CDR3 DNA is TGTGCCAGCAGCACTAGGAGACGGGGGGGCTACAATGAGCAGTTCTTC.

This clonotype was detected many times. The chain employs TRBV28 and TRBJ1-1; D may be TRBD1 (5 bases). Trimming removed 7 bases from V and 9 bases from J, with 15 bases in between. The CDR3 contains 12 residues. Germline loops: CDR1 MDHEN, CDR2 SYDVKM. CDR3 bases: TGTGCCAGCACCGTAGGGGCAGGGAAAGCTTTCTTT. The encoded protein is CASTVGAGKAFF.

This clonotype showed up many times. CDR3: CASSFSGGAYEQYV. Here the CDR3 DNA reads TGTGCCAGCAGCTTTAGCGGGGGGGCCTACGAGCAGTACGTC. The genes are TRBV7-2 and TRBJ2-7; 11 nucleotides agree with TRBD2. CDR3 size: 14 residues. CDR1 is SGHTA and CDR2 is FQGNSA in the germline V gene. The V and J ends lost 3 bases and 2 bases, in that order; junction bases with no gene match: 0.

This clonotype was counted many times. This sequence joins TRBV7-2 and TRBJ1-1; the D is unclear. The CDR3 has 13 amino acids. Germline V gives CDR1 SGHTA, CDR2 FQGNSA. Trimming pared 7 bases from V and 2 bases from J, leaving 11 bases between. DNA for the CDR3: TGTGCCAGCAATATTAGGAGAAACACTGAAGCTTTCTTT. Protein: CASNIRRNTEAFF.